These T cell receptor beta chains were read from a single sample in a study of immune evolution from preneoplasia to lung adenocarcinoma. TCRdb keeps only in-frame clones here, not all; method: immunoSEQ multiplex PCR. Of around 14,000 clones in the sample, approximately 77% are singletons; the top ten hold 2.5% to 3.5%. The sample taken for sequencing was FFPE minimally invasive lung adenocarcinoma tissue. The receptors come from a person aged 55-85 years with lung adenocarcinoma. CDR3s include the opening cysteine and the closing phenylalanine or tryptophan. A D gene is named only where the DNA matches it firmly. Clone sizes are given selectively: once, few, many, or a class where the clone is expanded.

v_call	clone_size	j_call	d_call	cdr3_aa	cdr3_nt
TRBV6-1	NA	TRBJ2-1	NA	CASSEAWREPSYNEQFF	TGTGCCAGCAGTGAAGCCTGGCGGGAACCGTCCTACAATGAGCAGTTCTTC
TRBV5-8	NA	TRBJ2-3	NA	CASSPRLGSDTQYF	TGTGCCAGCAGCCCCCGCCTAGGGTCAGATACGCAGTATTTT
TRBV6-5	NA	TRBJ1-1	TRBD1	CASRTQGASTEAFF	TGTGCCAGCAGAACTCAGGGGGCTAGTACTGAAGCTTTCTTT
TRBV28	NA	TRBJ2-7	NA	CASSLVGDSSYEQYF	TGTGCCAGCAGTTTAGTTGGGGACTCCTCCTACGAGCAGTACTTC
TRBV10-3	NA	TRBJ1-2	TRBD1	CAITSGTGDRGYTF	TGTGCCATCACATCCGGGACAGGTGATAGGGGCTACACCTTC
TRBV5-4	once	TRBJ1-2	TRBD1	CASSKSDRGGGYTF	TGTGCCAGCAGCAAGTCGGACAGGGGGGGAGGCTACACCTTC
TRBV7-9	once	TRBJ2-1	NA	CASSLLFNEQFF	TGTGCCAGCAGCTTACTCTTCAATGAGCAGTTCTTC
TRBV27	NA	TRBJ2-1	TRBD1	CASRTGGAVNEQFF	TGTGCCAGCAGAACAGGGGGCGCGGTTAATGAGCAGTTCTTC
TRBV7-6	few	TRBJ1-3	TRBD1	CASSPGQGRDTIYF	TGTGCCAGCAGCCCTGGACAGGGAAGGGACACCATATATTTT
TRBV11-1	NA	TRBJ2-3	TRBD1	CASSTHRGLETDTQYF	TGTGCCAGCAGCACTCACAGGGGGTTGGAAACAGATACGCAGTATTTT
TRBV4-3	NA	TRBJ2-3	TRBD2	CASSQSGGRDTQYF	TGCGCCAGCAGCCAATCGGGGGGAAGGGATACGCAGTATTTT
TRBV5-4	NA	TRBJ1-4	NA	CASSLGGLSNEKLFF	TGTGCCAGCAGCTTAGGTGGGCTCTCTAATGAAAAACTGTTTTTT
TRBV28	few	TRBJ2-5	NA	CASSSEETQYF	TGTGCCAGCAGCTCAGAAGAGACCCAGTACTTC
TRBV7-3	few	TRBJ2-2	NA	CASGTGQTDTGELFF	TGTGCCAGCGGGACCGGGCAGACTGACACCGGGGAGCTGTTTTTT
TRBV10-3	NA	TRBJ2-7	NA	CAISEQPRIDEQYF	TGTGCCATCAGTGAGCAACCCCGGATTGACGAGCAGTACTTC
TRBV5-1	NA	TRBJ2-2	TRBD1	CASSPRDSDTGELFF	TGCGCCAGCAGCCCCCGGGACAGTGACACCGGGGAGCTGTTTTTT
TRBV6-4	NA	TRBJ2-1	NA	CATGEDRGEQFF	TGTGCCACGGGGGAGGATAGGGGTGAGCAGTTCTTC
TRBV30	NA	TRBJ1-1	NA	CAWTPGNTEAFF	TGTGCCTGGACTCCGGGGAACACTGAAGCTTTCTTT
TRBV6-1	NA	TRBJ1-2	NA	CASSEGAGVDYGYTF	TGTGCCAGCAGTGAAGGGGCAGGGGTGGACTATGGCTACACCTTC
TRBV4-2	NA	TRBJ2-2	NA	CASSQSAWSGELFF	TGTGCCAGCAGTCAATCCGCCTGGTCGGGGGAGCTGTTTTTT
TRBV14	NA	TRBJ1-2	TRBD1	CASSLGTGIGYGYTF	TGTGCCAGCAGCCTAGGGACAGGGATCGGATATGGCTACACCTTC
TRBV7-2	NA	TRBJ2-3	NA	CASSLVRGPTDTQYF	TGTGCCAGCAGCTTAGTGCGGGGGCCCACAGATACGCAGTATTTT
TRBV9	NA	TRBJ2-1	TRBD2	CASSVSGLAGEHEQFF	TGTGCCAGCAGCGTATCGGGACTAGCGGGAGAGCATGAGCAGTTCTTC
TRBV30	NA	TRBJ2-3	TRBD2	CAWSVGLAGGPDTQYF	TGTGCCTGGAGTGTGGGACTAGCGGGGGGGCCAGATACGCAGTATTTT
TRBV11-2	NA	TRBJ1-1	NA	CASSLMADTEAFF	TGTGCCAGCAGCTTAATGGCGGACACTGAAGCTTTCTTT
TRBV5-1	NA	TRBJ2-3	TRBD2	CASSSSGGGTDTQYF	TGCGCCAGCAGCTCTAGCGGGGGCGGGACAGATACGCAGTATTTT
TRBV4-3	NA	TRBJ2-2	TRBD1	CASSARQGANGELFF	TGCGCCAGCAGCGCTCGACAGGGGGCGAACGGGGAGCTGTTTTTT
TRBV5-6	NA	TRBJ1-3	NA	CASSFRGAGVGNTIYF	TGTGCCAGCAGCTTCCGCGGAGCAGGGGTCGGAAACACCATATATTTT
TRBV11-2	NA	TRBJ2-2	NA	CASSLDGQGDGELFF	TGTGCCAGCAGCTTAGATGGCCAGGGCGACGGGGAGCTGTTTTTT
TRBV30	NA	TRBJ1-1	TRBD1	CAWKGTGGTEAFF	TGTGCCTGGAAGGGGACAGGGGGCACTGAAGCTTTCTTT
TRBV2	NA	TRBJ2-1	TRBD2	CASRSGLAGSSYNEQFF	TGTGCCAGCAGATCGGGACTAGCGGGGAGCTCCTACAATGAGCAGTTCTTC
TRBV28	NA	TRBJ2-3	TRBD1	CASSPGTGEADTQYF	TGTGCCAGCAGTCCCGGGACAGGGGAGGCAGATACGCAGTATTTT
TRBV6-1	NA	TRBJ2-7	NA	CASSKRDTLYEQYF	TGTGCCAGCAGTAAGCGCGACACGCTCTACGAGCAGTACTTC
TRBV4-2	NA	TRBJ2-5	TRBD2	CASSQDPGLDFETQYF	TGTGCCAGCAGCCAGGATCCGGGACTAGACTTCGAGACCCAGTACTTC
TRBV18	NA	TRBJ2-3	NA	CASSAGTTDTQYF	TGTGCCAGCTCGGCTGGGACTACAGATACGCAGTATTTT
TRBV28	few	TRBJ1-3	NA	CASSLSFGGRGGNTIYF	TGTGCCAGCAGTTTATCTTTTGGAGGGCGGGGTGGAAACACCATATATTTT
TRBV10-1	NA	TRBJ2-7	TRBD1	CASSAGTGTLEQYF	TGCGCCAGCAGTGCCGGGACAGGTACTCTCGAGCAGTACTTC
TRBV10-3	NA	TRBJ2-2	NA	CAISGDPSGTGELFF	TGTGCCATCAGTGGGGACCCGTCGGGGACCGGGGAGCTGTTTTTT
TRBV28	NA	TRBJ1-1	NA	CASSLITTNTEAFF	TGTGCCAGCAGTTTAATCACTACGAACACTGAAGCTTTCTTT
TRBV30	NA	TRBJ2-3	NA	CAWSIPEVSDTQYF	TGTGCCTGGAGTATACCCGAGGTCTCCGATACGCAGTATTTT
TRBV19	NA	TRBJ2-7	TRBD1	CASSTQGADGEQYF	TGTGCCAGTAGTACACAGGGGGCAGATGGCGAGCAGTACTTC
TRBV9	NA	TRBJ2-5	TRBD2	CASSATFGRTSGGVGETQYF	TGTGCCAGCAGCGCCACCTTCGGGAGGACTAGCGGAGGGGTAGGGGAGACCCAGTACTTC
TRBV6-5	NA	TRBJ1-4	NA	CASRATMQSNEKLFF	TGTGCCAGCAGGGCCACTATGCAATCTAATGAAAAACTGTTTTTT
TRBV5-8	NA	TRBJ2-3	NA	CASSLGLSYSTDTQYF	TGTGCCAGCAGCTTGGGACTTTCCTATAGCACAGATACGCAGTATTTT
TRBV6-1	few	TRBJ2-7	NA	CASSKGRQDSYEQYF	TGTGCCAGCAGTAAAGGGAGACAGGATTCCTACGAGCAGTACTTC
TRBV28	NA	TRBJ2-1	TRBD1	CASRLGQGTGEQFF	TGTGCCAGCAGGCTGGGACAGGGAACGGGTGAGCAGTTCTTC
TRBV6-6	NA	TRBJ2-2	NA	CASSYSMVSGELFF	TGTGCCAGCAGTTACTCGATGGTCTCCGGGGAGCTGTTTTTT
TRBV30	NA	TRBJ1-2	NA	CAWRALGTVYGYTF	TGTGCCTGGAGGGCCCTAGGCACAGTCTATGGCTACACCTTC
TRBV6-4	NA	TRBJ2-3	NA	CASSDSHGGADTQYF	TGTGCCAGCAGTGACTCCCACGGGGGCGCAGATACACAGTATTTT
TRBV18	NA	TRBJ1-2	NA	CASSPSWGQGSNGYTF	TGTGCCAGCTCACCGTCTTGGGGGCAGGGGAGCAATGGCTACACCTTC
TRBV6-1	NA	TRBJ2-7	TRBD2	CASSEPGLVPYEQYF	TGTGCCAGCAGTGAACCGGGACTAGTCCCCTACGAGCAGTACTTC